This T cell receptor beta chain was found in a study of metastatic and nonmetastatic thyroid tumors (dated by TCRdb to 2019 to 2021). Regarding the research as a whole: For patients with malignant and with benign thyroid disease, the researchers compared repertoires between peripheral blood samples and tumor or nodule tissue samples. The paper as a whole reports these results and caveats: In both blood and tumor samples, malignant tumors were reported to have significantly higher TCR beta diversity than benign nodules.

No treatment had been received by any patient before thyroid surgery. The study retrospectively analysed patient clinical samples collected from the early 2010s to the late 2010s using T-cell receptor beta sequencing. This clone was picked up a small number of times. What this receptor recognizes is not known. No much larger clone is present one base from it, and per-base qualities are unavailable. Via the germline V gene, CDR1 is KGHDR and CDR2 SFDVKD. At the junction V is shortened by 3 bases and J by 3 bases, with 12 bases in between. The CDR3 starts with the cysteine, ends with the phenylalanine, and has 15 residues. CDR3 DNA is the only sequence kept; it has 45 bases, read in frame from the first base. Libraries were prepared through PCR. Sequencing took place on an Illumina HiSeq 4000. High-throughput sequencing was used to profile the TCR beta-chain CDR3 region of every patient. The original pipeline was this. Drawing on CDR3 differences between clinicopathological groups, the researchers built a classifier meant to tell apart patients with distant-metastatic papillary thyroid cancer. Repertoire diversity was assessed with the Shannon index, and tumor-blood repertoire similarity with the Morisita-Horn index. Using fastp trimming at Q25 and MiXCR clonotype assembly, TCRdb reanalyzed the public sequencing data and kept in-frame beta chains. The V and J calls and clone size are TCRdb's, not the authors'. Here the sample has tens of thousands of clones; under 15% occur a single time. 7% to 9% of the sample belongs to the ten largest clones.

In this chain, TRBV24-1 is recombined with TRBJ2-3; TRBD1 is possibly the D segment (6 matching bases). This receptor was obtained from a female donor with papillary thyroid cancer or a benign thyroid nodule (not recorded which). Some clones in this sample may be carry-over from other donors' samples. The material sequenced was tumor tissue. CDR3 protein: CATSDPGQRTDTQYF. The nucleotides are TGTGCCACCAGTGATCCCGGACAGAGGACAGATACGCAGTATTTT.